This T cell receptor beta chain was found in a study of T cell responses to AZD1222 COVID-19 vaccine. Study-level points and caveats: At baseline, just five to seven AZD1222 recipients tested seropositive.

The method was immunoSEQ multiplex PCR; TCRdb's version includes in-frame clones alone and lacks a portion of them. Counted here are 180,000 or so clones, under 95% occurring once; the ten biggest clones make up 1% to 1.5%. This CDR3 contains 16 residues. With 4 bases clipped from V and 1 base from J, the junction kept 6 bases outside the gene matches. Per germline, CDR1 SGHNT and CDR2 YYREEE (reference sequence). Regarding this clone: The antigen remains unidentified.

The sequences come from peripheral blood, collected 28 days after the second AZD1222 dose. The chain couples TRBV5-4 to TRBJ2-2, with 8 bases matching TRBD2. The clonotype originates from an adult who received the AZD1222 COVID-19 vaccine. The CDR3 DNA reads as TGTGCCAGCAGCGGCGGGGGGTCGTTGAACACCGGGGAGCTGTTTTTT. This translates into CASSGGGSLNTGELFF.